The rows below give T cell receptor beta chains drawn from one sample of a study of tumor-infiltrating lymphocytes in oesophageal squamous cell carcinoma. TCRdb recomputed calls from the PCR reads with MiXCR, one row per CDR3 protein. The sample records roughly 12,000 distinct CDR3 sequences, about 50% being singletons. Sequences were obtained from esophageal tumor tissue. The receptors here all came from a male donor with esophageal squamous cell carcinoma. CDR3s include the opening cysteine and the closing phenylalanine or tryptophan. A D gene is named only where the DNA matches it firmly. Size values are once, few and many counts, or a class for expanded clones, and some rows have none.

d_call	v_call	clone_size	j_call	cdr3_nt	cdr3_aa
TRBD2	TRBV7-6	NA	TRBJ2-3	TGTGCCAGCAGCCTACTCCCGGGACTAGCGGGAGATACGCAGTATTTT	CASSLLPGLAGDTQYF
NA	TRBV28	many	TRBJ2-1	TGTGCCAGCAGTTTTTACCCAGGATCATCCGCCAATGAGCAGTTCTTC	CASSFYPGSSANEQFF
NA	TRBV7-2	large	TRBJ1-4	TGTGCCAGCAGCCGCGACAGGATAAATGAAAAACTGTTTTTT	CASSRDRINEKLFF
TRBD2	TRBV7-9	few	TRBJ2-2	TGTGCCAGCAGCTTAGGTGTGACTAGCGGGAGGACGAACACCGGGGAGCTGTTTTTT	CASSLGVTSGRTNTGELFF
TRBD2	TRBV19	NA	TRBJ2-7	TGTGCCAGTACACTTAGCGGGAGTACCTACAATGAGCAGTACTTC	CASTLSGSTYNEQYF
TRBD2	TRBV7-2	few	TRBJ2-1	TGTGCCAGCAGCCACCCCGGACTAGCGGTCTACAATGAGCAGTTCTTC	CASSHPGLAVYNEQFF
TRBD2	TRBV7-2	NA	TRBJ2-1	TGTGCCAGCAGATCTAGCGGGAGTCTTTACAATGAGCAGTTCTTC	CASRSSGSLYNEQFF
TRBD2	TRBV7-6	NA	TRBJ2-5	TGTGCCAGCAGCTCCGGGACTAGCGGGCAAGAGACCCAGTACTTC	CASSSGTSGQETQYF
TRBD1	TRBV28	NA	TRBJ2-5	TGTGCCAGCAGTCCTACCTCGGACAGGTCCCAAGAGACCCAGTACTTC	CASSPTSDRSQETQYF
NA	TRBV7-2	many	TRBJ1-1	TGTGCCAGCAGCTTGCGAATCCAGGGGACGAACACTGAAGCTTTCTTT	CASSLRIQGTNTEAFF
NA	TRBV7-2	NA	TRBJ1-5	TGTGCCAGCTCAGTTTATAGCAATCAGCCCCAGCATTTT	CASSVYSNQPQHF
NA	TRBV7-2	few	TRBJ2-6	TGTGCCAGCAGCCCAGGCTCCTCTGGGGCCAACGTCCTGACTTTC	CASSPGSSGANVLTF
NA	TRBV7-9	many	TRBJ1-5	TGTGCCAGCAGCGTCTTAAATAGCAATCAGCCCCAGCATTTT	CASSVLNSNQPQHF
TRBD2	TRBV7-2	few	TRBJ2-6	TGTGCCAGCAGCGCGACTAGCGCCGGGGCCAACGTCCTGACTTTC	CASSATSAGANVLTF
TRBD2	TRBV7-3	NA	TRBJ2-1	TGTGCCAGCAGCTCTGGAGGGAGCGGGGGAAATGAGCAGTTCTTC	CASSSGGSGGNEQFF
TRBD2	TRBV7-6	large	TRBJ2-2	TGTGCCAGCAGCTTAAGGGCGGGAGGAACGACCGGGGAGCTGTTTTTT	CASSLRAGGTTGELFF
NA	TRBV28	NA	TRBJ2-7	TGTGCCAGCAGCCCTCCAGTATCCTACGAGCAGTACTTC	CASSPPVSYEQYF
NA	TRBV28	medium-sized	TRBJ1-1	TGTGCCAGCAGTGGGGGGGGGTTTGGTCTGAACACTGAAGCTTTCTTT	CASSGGGFGLNTEAFF
TRBD1	TRBV7-8	few	TRBJ2-7	TGTGCCAGCAGCTTAGGACAGGGAATTGAGGTCCGCCTCTACGAGCAGTACTTC	CASSLGQGIEVRLYEQYF
NA	TRBV5-6	NA	TRBJ2-7	TGTGCCAGCAGCTACTCCTACGAGCAGTACTTC	CASSYSYEQYF
NA	TRBV6-1	NA	TRBJ2-1	TGTGCCAGCAGTGAATTTGTCAGGGCCGGCAATGAGCAGTTCTTC	CASSEFVRAGNEQFF
NA	TRBV24-1	once	TRBJ2-7	TGTGCCACCAGTGACCATACAAGAACCTACGAGCAGCACTTC	CATSDHTRTYEQHF
NA	TRBV7-2	NA	TRBJ2-5	TGTGCCAGCAGCTTAGCGTGGAGAACGGGGCAAGAGACCCAGTACTTC	CASSLAWRTGQETQYF
NA	TRBV10-2	once	TRBJ2-1	TGCGCCAGCACTAATTTTTGGGAGACCAATGAGCAGTTCTTC	CASTNFWETNEQFF
NA	TRBV6-1	NA	TRBJ2-5	TGTGCCAGCATTCGAGCGGTCGGGGAGACCCAGTACTTC	CASIRAVGETQYF
TRBD2	TRBV12-3/TRBV12-4	NA	TRBJ2-1	TGTGCCAGCAGTTTTACGAGACTAGCGGGCGAGCAGTTCTTC	CASSFTRLAGEQFF
TRBD2	TRBV7-2	NA	TRBJ2-5	TGTGCCAGCATTCACACTCGAACTAGCGGGGGATCTGGGACCCAGTACTTC	CASIHTRTSGGSGTQYF
TRBD2	TRBV14	NA	TRBJ2-5	TGTGCCAGCAGCCAAGATCACCGGACTAGCGGGATTGTGGAGACCCAGTACTTC	CASSQDHRTSGIVETQYF